This T cell receptor beta chain was captured in a study of T cell repertoires in cytomegalovirus infection. Turning to the study itself: A matching HLA type, together with CMV infection, was signaled by public TCR beta signatures. The study, taken as a whole, reports: Carriage of CMV together with the relevant HLA was identifiable through cumulative public TCR beta family frequency.

TCRdb analysed the reads with MiXCR anew, one entry per CDR3 protein. Here the sample spans more than 75,000 distinct CDR3 sequences, approximately 30% being singletons. The CDR3 contains 14 residues. The V end was cut by 4 bases, the J end by 3 bases, with 11 bases between. Germline CDR1 and CDR2: MNHNY and SVGAGI (reference sequence). This clonotype showed up just a few times. Its cognate antigen is unknown. This material consisted of CD8+ T cells from cultured PBMCs, taken from culture after CMV antigen stimulation. The sequence came from a human donor in good health (CMV status not recorded). Some clones in this sample may be carry-over from other donors' samples. V is TRBV6-6 and J is TRBJ2-3, with no clear D. CDR3 in amino acids: CASSSPQVTDTQYF. In DNA, the CDR3 is TGTGCCAGCAGTTCCCCCCAGGTGACAGATACGCAGTATTTT.